The sequence of this T cell receptor beta chain was determined in a study of long-term antiretroviral therapy in people with HIV. They ran version v3.0 of the immunoSEQ assay at survey level. Data came from immunoSEQ multiplex PCR; TCRdb stores just in-frame clones and leaves some out. The sample yields under 35,000 clones, 94% seen once. Between the trimmed V and J ends, which lost 5 bases and 1 base, there was a span of 11 bases. The V gene's germline CDR1 is SNHLY and CDR2 FYNNEI. CDR3 size: 14 residues. The chain is built from TRBV2 and TRBJ1-1; possibly TRBD1 for D (5 bases). This TCR was sampled from a woman aged 50 to 60 with HIV. Sequencing was performed on unsorted PBMCs, taken around 5.4 years after starting antiretroviral therapy. The CDR3 DNA reads as TGTGCCAGCAGTACGACAGAGGGGAACACTGAAGCTTTCTTT. It encodes CASSTTEGNTEAFF.